This passage covers 13 T cell receptor beta chains from one sample sequenced in a study of blood T cell repertoires in COVID-19. Sequencing used immunoSEQ multiplex PCR; TCRdb keeps in-frame clones, though not all of them. The table has around 270,000 clones, 88% seen once; the top ten hold 3% to 3.5%. Sequenced material: PBMCs or T cells enriched from blood (not recorded which). These receptors were taken from a woman in her forties who had been exposed to COVID-19.

For the CDR3, the DNA is TGTGCCAGCAGGGGGCAAACGTATGGCAATGAGCAGTTCTTC. This translates into CASRGQTYGNEQFF. V usage is TRBV28 and J usage is TRBJ2-1; tentative D call: TRBD1 (5 bases). CDR1 and CDR2 (germline): MDHEN, SYDVKM. V was shortened by 6 bases and J by 6 bases, with 15 bases between the two germline ends. The CDR3 is 14 residues long.

V gene TRBV20-1 combines with J gene TRBJ2-1; 7 nucleotides match TRBD2. There are 14 residues in the CDR3. Germline lookup yields CDR1 DFQATT and CDR2 SNEGSKA (reference sequence). V shed 3 bases and J 2 bases; nucleotides not matched to a gene: 4. This CDR3 reads CSASERGPYNEQFF. In DNA, the CDR3 is TGCAGTGCTAGTGAGCGGGGCCCCTACAATGAGCAGTTCTTC.

The CDR3 DNA follows: TGTGCCAGTGGGACAGGGGGCACCTACAATGAGCAGTTCTTC. Translating gives CASGTGGTYNEQFF. The chain joins TRBV19 to TRBJ2-1, with 12 bases identical to TRBD1. Unmatched junction bases numbered 1, after V lost 8 bases and J lost 2 bases. This CDR3 is 14 amino acids long. Germline assignment: CDR1 LNHDA and CDR2 SQIVND (reference sequence).

The rearrangement uses TRBV4-1 and TRBJ2-5; D is perhaps TRBD2 (5 bases). V was pared by 0 bases and J by 2 bases, with 7 bases between. The CDR3 sequence is 14 residues long. In germline, CDR1 is MGHRA, CDR2 YSYEKL. CDR3 amino acids: CASSQDTGQETQYF. The CDR3 nucleotides read TGCGCCAGCAGCCAAGATACGGGACAAGAGACCCAGTACTTC.

The rearrangement joins TRBV28 to TRBJ1-2, with 10 positions matching TRBD1. The germline V gene encodes CDR1 MDHEN and CDR2 SYDVKM. J gave up 3 bases and V 5 bases, and 6 bases lay outside the gene matches. The CDR3 is 15 amino acids. Written as DNA, the CDR3 is TGTGCCAGCAGTCAGACAGGGGGCGATGACTATGGCTACACCTTC. Protein product: CASSQTGGDDYGYTF.

V is TRBV15 and J is TRBJ1-1; D might be TRBD1 (6 bases). Between the trimmed V and J ends, which lost 1 base and 5 bases, there was a span of 8 bases. The CDR3 runs 13 residues. In germline, CDR1 is LNHNV, CDR2 YYDKDF (reference sequence). CDR3 residues: CATSRVTGTEAFF. The CDR3 region has the DNA TGTGCCACCAGCAGAGTTACAGGGACTGAAGCTTTCTTT.

The chain joins TRBV6-5 to TRBJ1-4; 9 positions match TRBD1. The ends lost 6 bases at V and 7 bases at J; junction bases unmatched: 3. This CDR3 comprises 13 residues. Germline loops: CDR1 MNHEY, CDR2 SVGAGI. This CDR3 is CASRPGQGEKLFF. The DNA for the CDR3 is TGTGCCAGCAGACCGGGACAGGGTGAAAAACTGTTTTTT.

The chain couples TRBV7-9 to TRBJ1-2, with D possibly TRBD1 on 6 matching bases. CDR3 length: 15 amino acids. CDR1 is SEHNR, CDR2 FQNEAQ, per germline (reference sequence). V was clipped by 0 bases and J by 2 bases, with 10 bases between them. CDR3 in amino acids: CASSLARGTNYGYTF. CDR3 DNA: TGTGCCAGCAGCTTAGCCAGGGGAACCAACTATGGCTACACCTTC.

The chain recombines TRBV11-3 with TRBJ2-2; TRBD1 matches 7 bases. The CDR3 contains 15 residues. The ends lost 6 bases at V and 2 bases at J; junction bases unmatched: 6. Germline CDR1 is SGHNT and CDR2 is YENEEA. The CDR3 DNA follows: TGTGCCAGCAGTTATACAGGGGACAACACCGGGGAGCTGTTTTTT. The encoded protein is CASSYTGDNTGELFF.

The CDR3 loop reads CASSLFMGTPGFSYEQYF. The DNA of the CDR3 is TGTGCCAGCAGCTTGTTTATGGGGACACCTGGTTTTTCCTACGAGCAGTACTTC. The V and J genes are TRBV5-8 and TRBJ2-7; the D gene is possibly TRBD1 (6 bases). The CDR3 totals 18 residues. CDR1 is SGHTS, CDR2 YDEGEE, per germline. Trimming removed 1 base from V and 1 base from J, with 21 bases in between.

The chain joins TRBV10-3 to TRBJ2-2; possibly TRBD1 for D (6 bases). Germline V CDR1 and CDR2: ENHRY, SYGVKD. The CDR3 is made up of 14 amino acids. V shed 10 bases and J shed 2 bases, with 14 bases lying between them. CDR3 sequence (DNA): TGTGCCACAATAAGGACAGTAAACACCGGGGAGCTGTTTTTT. Protein: CATIRTVNTGELFF.

This chain uses TRBV30 with TRBJ1-6; 7 nucleotides match TRBD1. Germline CDR1 reads GTSNPN; CDR2 reads SVGIG (reference sequence). With V trimmed by 3 bases and J by 0 bases, 8 bases remained unmatched. This CDR3 is built from 17 residues. CDR3 nucleotides: TGTGCCTGGAGGGCCGACAGGGACAGCTCCTATAATTCACCCCTCCACTTT. This codes for CAWRADRDSSYNSPLHF.

The gene calls are TRBV12-3 or TRBV12-4 and TRBJ1-3; possibly TRBD1 for D (6 bases). V lost 10 bases and J lost 6, with 13 bases in between. The CDR3 is 12 residues long. The CDR3 here is CANTGTSNTIYF. The CDR3 bases are TGTGCCAACACCGGGACATCAAACACCATATATTTT.